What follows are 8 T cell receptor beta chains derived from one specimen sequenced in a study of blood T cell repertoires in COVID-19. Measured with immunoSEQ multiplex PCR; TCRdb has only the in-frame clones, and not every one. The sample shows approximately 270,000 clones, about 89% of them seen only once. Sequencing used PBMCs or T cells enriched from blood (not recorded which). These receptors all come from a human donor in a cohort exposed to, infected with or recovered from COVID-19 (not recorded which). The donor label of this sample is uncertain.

CDR3 in DNA: TGTGCCAGCAGTTCAATGACAGGGAACTCTGGAAACACCATATATTTT. Protein sequence: CASSSMTGNSGNTIYF. V is TRBV27 and J is TRBJ1-3, with 7 bases identical to TRBD1. Looked up from germline, CDR1 is MNHEY and CDR2 is SMNVEV (reference sequence). Losses at the gene ends were 4 bases for V and 0 bases for J; bases not matched to a gene: 6. The CDR3 consists of 16 residues.

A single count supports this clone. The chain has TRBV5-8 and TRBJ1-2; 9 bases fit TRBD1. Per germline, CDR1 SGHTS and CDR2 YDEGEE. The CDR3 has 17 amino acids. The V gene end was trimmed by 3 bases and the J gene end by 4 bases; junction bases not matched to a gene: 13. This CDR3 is CASSWGTGKAEGYGYTF. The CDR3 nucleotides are TGTGCCAGCAGCTGGGGGACAGGGAAAGCCGAAGGCTATGGCTACACCTTC.

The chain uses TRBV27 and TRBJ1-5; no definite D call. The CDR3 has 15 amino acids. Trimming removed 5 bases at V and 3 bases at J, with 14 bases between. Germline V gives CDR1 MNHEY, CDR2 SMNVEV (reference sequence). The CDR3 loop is CASSPGYGDNQPQHF. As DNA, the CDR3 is TGTGCCAGCAGTCCGGGGTACGGGGACAATCAGCCCCAGCATTTT.

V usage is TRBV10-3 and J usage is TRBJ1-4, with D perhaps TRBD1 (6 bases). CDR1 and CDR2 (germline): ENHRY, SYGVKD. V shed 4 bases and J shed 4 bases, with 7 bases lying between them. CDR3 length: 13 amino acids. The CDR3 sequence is CAISVQGNEKLFF. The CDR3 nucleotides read TGTGCCATCAGTGTACAGGGTAATGAAAAACTGTTTTTT.

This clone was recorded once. The CDR3 region has the DNA TGCGCCAGCAGCTACAGCCGGGACAGGGGGCGAAGGGAAAAACTGTTTTTT. Translated: CASSYSRDRGRREKLFF. This chain uses TRBV5-1 with TRBJ1-4, with 12 bases matching TRBD1. CDR1 and CDR2 from the germline V gene are SGHRS and YFSETQ. This CDR3 is built from 17 residues. V lost 3 bases to trimming and J lost 8 bases; unmatched junction nucleotides: 11. The full variable domain, with the rest looked up from reference TRBV5-1 and TRBJ1-4, is KAGVTQTPRYLIKTRGQQVTLSCSPISGHRSVSWYQQTPGQGLQFLFEYFSETQRNKGNFPGRFSGRQFSNSRSEMNVSTLELGDSALYLCASSYSRDRGRREKLFFGSGTQLSVL.

For the CDR3, the DNA is TGCAGCGTTGACGACAGCATGAACACTGAAGCTTTCTTT. Translating it yields CSVDDSMNTEAFF. The chain employs TRBV29-1 and TRBJ1-1, with D perhaps matching TRBD1 (5 bases). The CDR3 consists of 13 residues. Germline CDR1 SQVTM, CDR2 ANQGSEA. Trimming took off 3 bases at V and 0 bases at J, with 8 bases between the two ends. The entire variable domain, with the rest obtained from reference TRBV29-1 and TRBJ1-1, is as follows: SAVISQKPSRDICQRGTSLTIQCQVDSQVTMMFWYRQQPGQSLTLIATANQGSEATYESGFVIDKFPISRPNLTFSTLTVSNMSPEDSSIYLCSVDDSMNTEAFFGQGTRLTVV.

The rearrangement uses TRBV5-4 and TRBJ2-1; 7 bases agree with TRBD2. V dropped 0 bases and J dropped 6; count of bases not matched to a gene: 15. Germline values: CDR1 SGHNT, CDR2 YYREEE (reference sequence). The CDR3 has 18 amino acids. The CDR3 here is CASSLGSQVGGGSNEQFF. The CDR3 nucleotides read TGTGCCAGCAGCTTGGGATCCCAGGTGGGGGGAGGGAGCAATGAGCAGTTCTTC.

CDR3 protein: CASSSRGTNTGELFF. The CDR3, as DNA: TGTGCCAGCAGCTCCAGGGGAACGAACACCGGGGAGCTGTTTTTT. This rearrangement joins TRBV7-3 to TRBJ2-2; D may be TRBD1 (6 bases). This CDR3 spans 15 amino acids. CDR1 and CDR2 (germline): SGHTA, FQGTGA. Trimming stripped 4 bases from V and 0 bases from J, with 9 bases between.